Following are 12 T cell receptor beta chains from one sample sequenced in a study of blood T cell repertoires in COVID-19. Produced via immunoSEQ multiplex PCR; TCRdb's table is partial and in-frame only. This table has 100,000 or so clones, approximately 84% appearing once. The specimen sequenced was peripheral blood. The receptors originated from a human donor in a cohort sampled during active COVID-19.

The table lists this clone with a count of one. This chain connects TRBV25-1 to TRBJ1-1; TRBD1 aligns across 8 bases. V trimming: 5 bases; J trimming: 6 bases; junction bases outside the gene matches: 17. This CDR3 spans 17 amino acids. Germline V gene data show CDR1 as MGHDK and CDR2 as SYGVNS. The CDR3: CASSSRTGIIVRAEAFF. The DNA for the CDR3 is TGTGCCAGCAGTTCACGGACAGGGATCATTGTGCGGGCTGAAGCTTTCTTT.

The chain is built from TRBV5-1 and TRBJ2-6; D unresolved. With 0 bases removed from V and 3 bases from J, the gap between germline ends came to 10 bases. CDR3 length: 16 residues. From germline, CDR1 is SGHRS and CDR2 YFSETQ. The CDR3 DNA follows: TGCGCCAGCAGCTTGGGGGCCCAAGGTGGGGCCAACGTCCTGACTTTC. Its protein product is CASSLGAQGGANVLTF.

V is TRBV18 and J is TRBJ2-7, with a weak D call TRBD1 (5 bases). CDR3 length: 15 amino acids. Trimming cost V 0 bases and J 2 bases, with 11 bases left between them. Per germline, CDR1 KGHSH and CDR2 LQKENI. CDR3 region: CASSPPSRQTYEQYF. Here the CDR3 DNA reads TGTGCCAGCTCACCACCGTCGCGACAGACCTACGAGCAGTACTTC.

J is TRBJ1-2 and V is TRBV7-9; D is uncertain. Trimming took off 1 base at V and 0 bases at J, with 3 bases between the two ends. There are 13 residues in the CDR3. Looked up from germline, CDR1 is SEHNR and CDR2 is FQNEAQ (reference sequence). In DNA, the CDR3 is TGTGCCAGCAGCTTAGTAACTAACTATGGCTACACCTTC. It encodes CASSLVTNYGYTF.

This chain connects TRBV3-1 (or the pseudogene TRBV3-2) to TRBJ2-1; 8 bases match TRBD1. Germline V gives CDR1 LGHDT, CDR2 YNNKEL (reference sequence). Germline trimming cut 4 bases from V and 0 bases from J; bases unmatched to any gene: 20. The CDR3 extends over 21 amino acids. CDR3 loop: CASSPRGISGQDLSSYNEQFF. CDR3 bases: TGTGCCAGCAGCCCCAGAGGAATCTCGGGACAGGACCTGAGCTCCTACAATGAGCAGTTCTTC.

The CDR3, as DNA: TGTGCCAGCTCACCACCCTCTGGCGGGGGTTACAATGAGCAGTTCTTC. It is translated as CASSPPSGGGYNEQFF. The genes are TRBV18 and TRBJ2-1; 7 nucleotides align to TRBD2. This CDR3 is built from 16 residues. Trimming cost V 0 bases and J 4 bases; bases outside gene matches: 6. From germline, CDR1 is KGHSH and CDR2 LQKENI.

This clone was found once. V and J are TRBV7-6 and TRBJ2-5, with TRBD2 identical over 9 bases. With 1 base clipped from V and 13 bases from J, the junction kept 4 bases outside the gene matches. The CDR3 runs to 12 residues. Germline V gene data show CDR1 as SGHVS and CDR2 as FNYEAQ. The CDR3 DNA is TGTGCCAGCAGCTTAGAGGGACTAGCCCTGTACTTC. It encodes CASSLEGLALYF.

The chain joins TRBV24-1 to TRBJ1-1; possibly TRBD1 for D (6 bases). This CDR3 has 15 residues. Germline V gene lookup returns CDR1 KGHDR and CDR2 SFDVKD. Between the trimmed V and J ends, which lost 3 bases and 2 bases, there was a span of 12 bases. For the CDR3, the DNA is TGTGCCACCAGTGATCCGCAACAGGGAAACACTGAAGCTTTCTTT. This codes for CATSDPQQGNTEAFF.

In its sample, this clone was seen a few times. The chain carries TRBV2 and TRBJ1-4, with TRBD1 matching 8 bases. The CDR3 contains 13 residues. Losses at the gene ends were 7 bases for V and 8 bases for J; bases not matched to a gene: 6. Germline V gene data show CDR1 as SNHLY and CDR2 as FYNNEI. The CDR3 sequence is CASNRQGREKLFF. DNA for the CDR3: TGTGCCAGCAACCGACAGGGGCGCGAAAAACTGTTTTTT. The full variable domain, its missing parts supplied by reference TRBV2 and TRBJ1-4, is EPEVTQTPSHQVTQMGQEVILRCVPISNHLYFYWYRQILGQKVEFLVSFYNNEISEKSEIFDDQFSVERPDGSNFTLKIRSTKLEDSAMYFCASNRQGREKLFFGSGTQLSVL.

This clone is a singleton in its sample. The V call is TRBV7-2, the J call TRBJ1-5, with D perhaps matching TRBD1 (6 bases). Germline V lookup: CDR1 SGHTA, CDR2 FQGNSA. Trimming shortened V by 5 bases and J by 1 base, and 9 bases separated the two germline ends. The CDR3 extends over 14 amino acids. CDR3 sequence reads: CASSSQGSNQPQHF. The CDR3 DNA reads TGTGCCAGCAGCAGCCAGGGGAGCAATCAGCCCCAGCATTTT.

The chain's CDR3 is CASITTKQGDTEAFF. CDR3 in DNA: TGTGCCAGCATTACAACAAAACAGGGGGACACTGAAGCTTTCTTT. The chain has TRBV6-5 and TRBJ1-1, with 8 positions matching TRBD1. Germline CDR1 and CDR2: MNHEY and SVGAGI. Germline trimming cut 7 bases from V and 3 bases from J; bases unmatched to any gene: 10. This CDR3 spans 15 amino acids.

The chain is built from TRBV7-2 and TRBJ2-5; TRBD2 aligns across 14 bases. The CDR3 has 15 amino acids. Per germline, CDR1 SGHTA and CDR2 FQGNSA. The ends lost 5 bases at V and 4 bases at J; junction bases unmatched: 3. The CDR3 DNA reads as TGTGCCAGCAGCCGGGGACTAGCGGGGGCAGAGACCCAGTACTTC. Amino acids: CASSRGLAGAETQYF.